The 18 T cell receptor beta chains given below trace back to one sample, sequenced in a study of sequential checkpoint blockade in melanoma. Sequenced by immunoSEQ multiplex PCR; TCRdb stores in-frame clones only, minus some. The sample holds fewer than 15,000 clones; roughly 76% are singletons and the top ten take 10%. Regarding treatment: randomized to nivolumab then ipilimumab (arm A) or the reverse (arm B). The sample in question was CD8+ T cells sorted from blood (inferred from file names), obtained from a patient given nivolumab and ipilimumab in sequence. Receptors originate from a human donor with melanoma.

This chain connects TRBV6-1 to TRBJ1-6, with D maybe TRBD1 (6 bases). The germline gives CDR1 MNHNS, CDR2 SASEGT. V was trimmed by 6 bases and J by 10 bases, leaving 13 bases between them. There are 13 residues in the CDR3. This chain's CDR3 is CASRQGLGSPLHF. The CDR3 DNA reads TGTGCCAGCAGACAGGGTTTGGGATCACCCCTCCACTTT.

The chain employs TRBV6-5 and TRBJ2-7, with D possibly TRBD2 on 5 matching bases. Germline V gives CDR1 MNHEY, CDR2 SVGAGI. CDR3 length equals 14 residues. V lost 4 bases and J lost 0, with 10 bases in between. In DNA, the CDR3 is TGTGCCAGCAGTTCCTCGACTATCTCCTACGAGCAGTACTTC. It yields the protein CASSSSTISYEQYF.

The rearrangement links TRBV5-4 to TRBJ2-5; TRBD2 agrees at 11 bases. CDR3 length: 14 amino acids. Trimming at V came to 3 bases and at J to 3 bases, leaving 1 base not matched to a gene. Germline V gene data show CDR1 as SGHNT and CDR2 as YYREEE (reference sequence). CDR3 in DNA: TGTGCCAGCAGCTCGGGACTAGCGGAAGAGACCCAGTACTTC. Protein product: CASSSGLAEETQYF.

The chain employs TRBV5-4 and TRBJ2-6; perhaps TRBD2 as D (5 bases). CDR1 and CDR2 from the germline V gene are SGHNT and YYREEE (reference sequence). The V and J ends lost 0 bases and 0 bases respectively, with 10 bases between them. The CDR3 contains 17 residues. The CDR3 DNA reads TGTGCCAGCAGCTTGGGGAGGTATTTCTCTGGGGCCAACGTCCTGACTTTC. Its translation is CASSLGRYFSGANVLTF.

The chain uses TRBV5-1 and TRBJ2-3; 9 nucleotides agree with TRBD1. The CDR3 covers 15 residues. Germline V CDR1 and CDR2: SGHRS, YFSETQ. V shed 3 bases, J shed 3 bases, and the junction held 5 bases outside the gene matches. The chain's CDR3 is CASSWTGAVTDTQYF. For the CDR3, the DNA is TGCGCCAGCAGCTGGACAGGGGCGGTTACAGATACGCAGTATTTT.

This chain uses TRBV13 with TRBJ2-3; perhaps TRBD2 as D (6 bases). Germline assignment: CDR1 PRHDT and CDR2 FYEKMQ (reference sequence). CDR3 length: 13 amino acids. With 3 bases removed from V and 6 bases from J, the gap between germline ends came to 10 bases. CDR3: CASSFSGGDTQYF. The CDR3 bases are TGTGCCAGCAGCTTTAGTGGGGGGGATACGCAGTATTTT.

DNA of the CDR3: TGTGCCAGCAGCTTAGATAGCGGGAGTTCCTACAATGAGCAGTTCTTC. Its translation is CASSLDSGSSYNEQFF. The rearrangement links TRBV7-4 to TRBJ2-1; 9 nucleotides match TRBD2. Germline loops: CDR1 SGHVT, CDR2 SQSDAQ. The CDR3 has 16 amino acids. The trim removed 1 base at V and 1 base at J, leaving 2 bases unmatched.

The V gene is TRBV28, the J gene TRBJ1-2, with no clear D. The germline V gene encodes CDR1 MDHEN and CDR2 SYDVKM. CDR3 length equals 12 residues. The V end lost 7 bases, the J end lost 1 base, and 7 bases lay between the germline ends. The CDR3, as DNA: TGTGCCAGCAATGCCGGTAACTATGGCTACACCTTC. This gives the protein CASNAGNYGYTF.

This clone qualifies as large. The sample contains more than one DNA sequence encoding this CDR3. CDR3 residues: CASRLTSGSYNEQFF. As DNA, the CDR3 is TGTGCCAGTAGACTTACTAGCGGCTCCTACAATGAGCAGTTCTTC. The rearrangement links TRBV19 to TRBJ2-1; 8 bases are a match to TRBD2. J was trimmed by 0 bases and V by 6 bases; bases with no gene match: 4. The CDR3 spans 15 residues. CDR1 LNHDA and CDR2 SQIVND come from the germline V gene (reference sequence). Drawing the rest from reference TRBV19 and TRBJ2-1, the complete variable domain is DGGITQSPKYLFRKEGQNVTLSCEQNLNHDAMYWYRQDPGQGLRLIYYSQIVNDFQKGDIAEGYSVSREKKESFPLTVTSAQKNPTAFYLCASRLTSGSYNEQFFGPGTRLTVL.

CDR3 residues: CASSQGASGGNEQFF. CDR3 in DNA: TGCGCCAGCAGCCAGGGAGCTAGCGGGGGAAATGAGCAGTTCTTC. The V call is TRBV4-1, the J call TRBJ2-1; 10 bases agree with TRBD2. Germline V gives CDR1 MGHRA, CDR2 YSYEKL. J gave up 7 bases and V 3 bases, and 6 bases lay outside the gene matches. This CDR3 is 15 amino acids long.

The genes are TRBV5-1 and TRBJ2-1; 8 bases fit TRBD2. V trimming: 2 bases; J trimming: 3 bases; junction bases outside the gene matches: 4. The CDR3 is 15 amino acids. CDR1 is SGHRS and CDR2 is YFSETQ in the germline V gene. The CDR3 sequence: CASSFSGGSYNEQFF. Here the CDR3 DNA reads TGCGCCAGCAGCTTCTCGGGAGGGAGCTACAATGAGCAGTTCTTC. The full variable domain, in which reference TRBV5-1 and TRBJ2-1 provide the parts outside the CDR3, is KAGVTQTPRYLIKTRGQQVTLSCSPISGHRSVSWYQQTPGQGLQFLFEYFSETQRNKGNFPGRFSGRQFSNSRSEMNVSTLELGDSALYLCASSFSGGSYNEQFFGPGTRLTVL.

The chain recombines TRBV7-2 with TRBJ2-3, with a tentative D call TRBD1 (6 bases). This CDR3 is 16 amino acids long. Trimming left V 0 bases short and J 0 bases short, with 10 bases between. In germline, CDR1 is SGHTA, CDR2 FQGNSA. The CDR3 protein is CASSLAGAVSTDTQYF. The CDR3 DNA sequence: TGTGCCAGCAGCTTAGCGGGGGCGGTAAGCACAGATACGCAGTATTTT.

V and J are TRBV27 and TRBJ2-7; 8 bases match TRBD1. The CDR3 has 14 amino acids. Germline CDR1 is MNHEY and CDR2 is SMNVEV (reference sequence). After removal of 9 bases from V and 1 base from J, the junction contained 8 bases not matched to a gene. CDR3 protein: CARSQGASSYEQYF. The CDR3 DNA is TGTGCCAGGAGCCAGGGGGCATCTTCCTACGAGCAGTACTTC.

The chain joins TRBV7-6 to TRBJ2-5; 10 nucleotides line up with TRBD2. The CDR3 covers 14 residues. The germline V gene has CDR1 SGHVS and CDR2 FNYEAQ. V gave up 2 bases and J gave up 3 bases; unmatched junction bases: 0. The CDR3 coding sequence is TGTGCCAGCAGCTTACTAGCGGGAGAAGAGACCCAGTACTTC. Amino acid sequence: CASSLLAGEETQYF.

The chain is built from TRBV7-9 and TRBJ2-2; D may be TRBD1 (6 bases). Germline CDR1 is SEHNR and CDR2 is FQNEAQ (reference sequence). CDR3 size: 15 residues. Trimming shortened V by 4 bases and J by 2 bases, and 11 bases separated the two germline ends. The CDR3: CASSSRTANTGELFF. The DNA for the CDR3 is TGTGCCAGCAGCTCTAGGACAGCTAACACCGGGGAGCTGTTTTTT.

The CDR3 coding sequence is TGTGCCAGCAGCGTAGGGGGGCTCGGCGAGACCCAGTACTTC. Its translation is CASSVGGLGETQYF. The chain recombines TRBV9 with TRBJ2-5, with a weak D call TRBD1 (6 bases). Germline values: CDR1 SGDLS, CDR2 YYNGEE. This CDR3 region has 14 residues. V shed 0 bases and J shed 5 bases, with 11 bases lying between them. Complete variable domain (other parts from reference TRBV9 and TRBJ2-5): DSGVTQTPKHLITATGQRVTLRCSPRSGDLSVYWYQQSLDQGLQFLIQYYNGEERAKGNILERFSAQQFPDLHSELNLSSLELGDSALYFCASSVGGLGETQYFGPGTRLLVL.

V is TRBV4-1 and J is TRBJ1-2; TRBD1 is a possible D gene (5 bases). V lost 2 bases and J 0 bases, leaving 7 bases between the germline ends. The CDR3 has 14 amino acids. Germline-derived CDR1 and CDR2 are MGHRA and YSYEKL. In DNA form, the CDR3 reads TGCGCCAGCAGCCAATTGACAGCTAACTATGGCTACACCTTC. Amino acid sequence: CASSQLTANYGYTF.

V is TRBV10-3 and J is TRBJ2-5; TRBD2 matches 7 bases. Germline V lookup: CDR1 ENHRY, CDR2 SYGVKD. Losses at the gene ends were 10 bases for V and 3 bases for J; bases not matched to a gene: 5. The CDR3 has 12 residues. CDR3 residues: CASRGTKETQYF. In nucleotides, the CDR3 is TGTGCCAGCCGCGGGACTAAAGAGACCCAGTACTTC.